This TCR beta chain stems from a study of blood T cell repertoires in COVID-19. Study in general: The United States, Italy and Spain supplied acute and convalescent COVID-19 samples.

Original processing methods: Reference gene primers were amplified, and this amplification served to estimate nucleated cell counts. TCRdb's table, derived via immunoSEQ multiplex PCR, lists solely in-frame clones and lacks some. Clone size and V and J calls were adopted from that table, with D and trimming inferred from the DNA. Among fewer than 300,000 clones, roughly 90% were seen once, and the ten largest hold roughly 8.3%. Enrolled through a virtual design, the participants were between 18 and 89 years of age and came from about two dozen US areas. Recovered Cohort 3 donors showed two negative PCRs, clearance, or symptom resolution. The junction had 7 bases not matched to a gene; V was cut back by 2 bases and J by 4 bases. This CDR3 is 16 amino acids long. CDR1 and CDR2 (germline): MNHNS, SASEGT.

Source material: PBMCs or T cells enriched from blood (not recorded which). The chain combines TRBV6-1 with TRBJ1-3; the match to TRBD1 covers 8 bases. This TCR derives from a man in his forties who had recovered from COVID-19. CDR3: CASSESPRGRGNTIYF. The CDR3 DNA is TGTGCCAGCAGTGAAAGCCCCAGGGGGCGAGGAAACACCATATATTTT.